This T cell receptor (beta chain) was recovered during a study of cytomegalovirus exposure and HLA in healthy donors. Overall study: Both the roughly 120 validation repertoires and the roughly 620 first-cohort repertoires used the same platform, as reported by a later analysis. General study results and limits: In vitro experiments confirmed that three CMV-associated chains were specific for CMV antigens. It was reported that the classifier diagnosed cytomegalovirus status with high specificity and sensitivity in both the original and validation cohorts. A later analysis found first-cohort TCR clusters tended to co-occur in the 130 or so validation repertoires.

V lost 5 bases and J lost 7, with 15 bases in between. The CDR3 is made up of 14 amino acids. Germline CDR1 and CDR2: MNHEY and SMNVEV (reference sequence). A remark on this clone: Antigen: not known.

Sequencing was performed with immunoSEQ multiplex PCR; in TCRdb, only in-frame clones are kept and a portion is missing. Found here are 200,000 or so clones, around nine tenths of them singletons; the top ten hold around 3%. The receptor comes from a woman aged 18 to 35 in good health and CMV-seronegative. The material sequenced was PBMCs. The chain is built from TRBV27 and TRBJ2-1, with a possible D match to TRBD1 (6 bases). Here the CDR3 reads CASSRTEGSNEQFF. The CDR3 DNA reads as TGTGCCAGCAGTCGGACAGAAGGGTCGAATGAGCAGTTCTTC.